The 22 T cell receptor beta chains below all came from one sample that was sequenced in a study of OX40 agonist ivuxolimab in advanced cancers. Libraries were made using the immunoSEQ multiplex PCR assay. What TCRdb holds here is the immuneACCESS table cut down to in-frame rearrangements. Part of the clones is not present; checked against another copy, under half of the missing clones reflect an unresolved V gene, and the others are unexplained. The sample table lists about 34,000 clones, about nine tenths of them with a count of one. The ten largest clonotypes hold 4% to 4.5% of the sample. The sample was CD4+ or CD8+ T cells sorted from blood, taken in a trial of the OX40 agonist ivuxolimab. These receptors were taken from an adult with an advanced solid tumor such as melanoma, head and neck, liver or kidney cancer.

The chain's CDR3 is CASRLALGDQEYF. CDR3 sequence (DNA): TGTGCAAGTCGCTTAGCGCTCGGGGATCAGGAGTACTTC. The chain employs TRBV12-2 and TRBJ2-7; the table names TRBD2, a call not compared with the DNA. TRBV12-2 is deemed a pseudogene. The CDR3 has 13 residues.

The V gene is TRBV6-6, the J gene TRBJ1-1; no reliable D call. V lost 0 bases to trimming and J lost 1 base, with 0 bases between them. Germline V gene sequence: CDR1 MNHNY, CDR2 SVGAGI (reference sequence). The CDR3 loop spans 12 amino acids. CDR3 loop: CASSYSNTEAFF. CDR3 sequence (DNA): TGTGCCAGCAGTTACTCGAACACTGAAGCTTTCTTT.

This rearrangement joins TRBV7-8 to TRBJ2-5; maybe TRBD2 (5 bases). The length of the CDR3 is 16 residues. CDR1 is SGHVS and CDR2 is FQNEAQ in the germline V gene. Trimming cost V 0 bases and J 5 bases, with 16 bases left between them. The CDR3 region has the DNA TGTGCCAGCAGCTTAGCAGCGGCGTACGTCGCGGAGACCCAGTACTTC. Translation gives CASSLAAAYVAETQYF.

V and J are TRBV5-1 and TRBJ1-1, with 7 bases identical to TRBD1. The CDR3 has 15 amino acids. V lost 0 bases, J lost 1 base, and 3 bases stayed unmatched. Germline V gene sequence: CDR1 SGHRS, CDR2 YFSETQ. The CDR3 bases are TGCGCCAGCAGCTTGGCGTCAGGGGGGAACACTGAAGCTTTCTTT. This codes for CASSLASGGNTEAFF.

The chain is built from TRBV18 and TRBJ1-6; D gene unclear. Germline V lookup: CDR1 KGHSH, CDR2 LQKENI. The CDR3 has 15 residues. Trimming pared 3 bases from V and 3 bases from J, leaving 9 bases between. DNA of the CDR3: TGTGCCAGCTCACCCCAAGAGGGCTATAATTCACCCCTCCACTTT. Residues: CASSPQEGYNSPLHF.

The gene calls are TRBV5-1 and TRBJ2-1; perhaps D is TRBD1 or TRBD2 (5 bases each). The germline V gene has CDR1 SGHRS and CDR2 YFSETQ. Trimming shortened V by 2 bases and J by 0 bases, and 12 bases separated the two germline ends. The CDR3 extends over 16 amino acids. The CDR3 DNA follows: TGCGCCAGCAGCTTCGGGACCCCGAGCTCCTACAATGAGCAGTTCTTC. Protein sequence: CASSFGTPSSYNEQFF.

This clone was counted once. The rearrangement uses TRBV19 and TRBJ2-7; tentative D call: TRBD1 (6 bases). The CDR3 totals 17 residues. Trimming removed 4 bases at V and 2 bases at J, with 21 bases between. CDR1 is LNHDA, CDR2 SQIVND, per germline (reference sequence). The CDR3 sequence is CASSKTAGQTQAYEQYF. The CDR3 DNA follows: TGTGCCAGTAGTAAGACCGCCGGACAGACCCAAGCCTACGAGCAGTACTTC.

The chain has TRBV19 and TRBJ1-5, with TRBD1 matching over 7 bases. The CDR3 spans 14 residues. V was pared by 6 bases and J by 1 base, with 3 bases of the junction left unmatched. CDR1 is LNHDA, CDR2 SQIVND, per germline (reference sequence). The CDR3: CASRGQLSNQPQHF. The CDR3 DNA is TGTGCCAGTAGGGGACAGCTAAGCAATCAGCCCCAGCATTTT.

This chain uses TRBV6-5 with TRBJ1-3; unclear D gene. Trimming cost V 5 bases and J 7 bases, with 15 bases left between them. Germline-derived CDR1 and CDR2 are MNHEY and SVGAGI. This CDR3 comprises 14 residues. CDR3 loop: CASSPLGLGNTIYF. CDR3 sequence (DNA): TGTGCCAGCAGTCCTTTAGGACTCGGGAACACCATATATTTT.

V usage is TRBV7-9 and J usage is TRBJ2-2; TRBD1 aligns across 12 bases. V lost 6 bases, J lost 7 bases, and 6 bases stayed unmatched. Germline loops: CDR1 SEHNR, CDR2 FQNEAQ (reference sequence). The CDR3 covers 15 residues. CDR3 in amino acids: CASSFGTGGHGELFF. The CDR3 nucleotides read TGTGCCAGCAGTTTCGGGACAGGGGGCCACGGGGAGCTGTTTTTT.

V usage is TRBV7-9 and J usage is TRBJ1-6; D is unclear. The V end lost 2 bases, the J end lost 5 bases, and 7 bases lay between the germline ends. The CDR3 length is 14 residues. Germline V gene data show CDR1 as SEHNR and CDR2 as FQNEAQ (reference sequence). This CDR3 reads CASSLLQDNSPLHF. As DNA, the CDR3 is TGTGCCAGCAGCTTACTCCAGGATAATTCACCCCTCCACTTT.

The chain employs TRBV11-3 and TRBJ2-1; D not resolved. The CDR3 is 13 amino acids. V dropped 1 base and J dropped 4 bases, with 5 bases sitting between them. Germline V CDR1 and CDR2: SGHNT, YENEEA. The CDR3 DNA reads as TGTGCCAGCAGCTTAGGCATTTACAATGAGCAGTTCTTC. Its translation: CASSLGIYNEQFF.

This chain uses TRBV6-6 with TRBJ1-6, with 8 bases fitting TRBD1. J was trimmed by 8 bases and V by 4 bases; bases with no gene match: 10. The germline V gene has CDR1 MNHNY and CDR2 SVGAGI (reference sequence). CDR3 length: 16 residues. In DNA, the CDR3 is TGTGCCAGCAGTTCCTCCGACAGGGGAGGTTATTCACCCCTCCACTTT. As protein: CASSSSDRGGYSPLHF.

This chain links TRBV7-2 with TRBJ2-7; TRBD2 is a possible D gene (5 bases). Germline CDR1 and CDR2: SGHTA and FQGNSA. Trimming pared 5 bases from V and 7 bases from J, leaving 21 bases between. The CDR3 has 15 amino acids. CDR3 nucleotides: TGTGCCAGCAGCCGTCAGACGGGATCCTACTTGGAGCAGTACTTC. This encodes CASSRQTGSYLEQYF.

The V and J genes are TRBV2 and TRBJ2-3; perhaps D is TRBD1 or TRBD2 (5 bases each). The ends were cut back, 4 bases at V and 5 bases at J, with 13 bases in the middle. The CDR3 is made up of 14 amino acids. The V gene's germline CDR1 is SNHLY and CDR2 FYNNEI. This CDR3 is CASSGGQGVDTQYF. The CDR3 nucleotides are TGTGCCAGCAGTGGAGGGCAGGGAGTAGATACGCAGTATTTT.

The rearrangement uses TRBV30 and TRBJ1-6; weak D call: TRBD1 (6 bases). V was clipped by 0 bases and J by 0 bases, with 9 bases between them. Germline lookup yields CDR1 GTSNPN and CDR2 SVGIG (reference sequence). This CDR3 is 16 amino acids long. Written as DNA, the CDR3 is TGTGCCTGGAGTGTGGACAGCAGCTCCTATAATTCACCCCTCCACTTT. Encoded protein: CAWSVDSSSYNSPLHF.

The CDR3 nucleotides are TGTGCCACCAGCAGAGGAGCAGGGGGATATCAGCCCCAGCATTTT. Translating it yields CATSRGAGGYQPQHF. This chain links TRBV15 with TRBJ1-5; 7 positions agree with TRBD1. From germline, CDR1 is LNHNV and CDR2 YYDKDF (reference sequence). CDR3 length: 15 residues. With V trimmed by 1 base and J by 5 bases, 5 bases remained unmatched.

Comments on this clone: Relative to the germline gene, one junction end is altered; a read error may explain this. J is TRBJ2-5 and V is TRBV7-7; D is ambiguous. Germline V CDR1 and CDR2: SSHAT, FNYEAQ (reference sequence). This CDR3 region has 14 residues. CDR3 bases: TGTGCTAGCAGCTTATATGGGCAAGAAGAGACCCAGTACTTC. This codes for CASSLYGQEETQYF. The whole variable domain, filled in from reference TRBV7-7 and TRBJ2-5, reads GAGVSQSPRYKVTKRGQDVTLRCDPISSHATLYWYQQALGQGPEFLTYFNYEAQPDKSGLPSDRFSAERPEGSISTLTIQRTEQRDSAMYRCASSLYGQEETQYFGPGTRLLVL.

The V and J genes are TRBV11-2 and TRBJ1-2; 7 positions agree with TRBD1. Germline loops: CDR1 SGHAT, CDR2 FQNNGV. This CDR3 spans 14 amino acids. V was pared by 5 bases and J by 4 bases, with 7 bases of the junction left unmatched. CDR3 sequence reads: CASSQDRVVYGYTF. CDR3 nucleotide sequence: TGTGCCAGCAGCCAAGACAGGGTCGTCTATGGCTACACCTTC.

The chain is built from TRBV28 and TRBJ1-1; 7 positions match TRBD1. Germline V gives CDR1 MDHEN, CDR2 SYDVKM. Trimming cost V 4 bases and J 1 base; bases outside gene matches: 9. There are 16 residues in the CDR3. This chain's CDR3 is CASSSSGQTKNTEAFF. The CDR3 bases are TGTGCCAGCAGTTCCTCGGGACAGACCAAGAACACTGAAGCTTTCTTT.

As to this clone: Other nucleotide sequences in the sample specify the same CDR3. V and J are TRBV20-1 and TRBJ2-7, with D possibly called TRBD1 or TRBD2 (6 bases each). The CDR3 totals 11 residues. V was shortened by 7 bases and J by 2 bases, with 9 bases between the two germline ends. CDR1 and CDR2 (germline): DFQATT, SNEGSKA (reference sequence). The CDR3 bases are TGCAGTGTGAGGGGGGCCTACGAGCAGTACTTC. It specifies CSVRGAYEQYF.

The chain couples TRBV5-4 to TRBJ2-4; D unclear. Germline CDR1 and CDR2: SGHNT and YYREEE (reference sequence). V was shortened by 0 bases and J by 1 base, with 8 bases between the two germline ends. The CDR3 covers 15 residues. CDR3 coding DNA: TGTGCCAGCAGCTTGGATTCCTCGGCCAAAAACATTCAGTACTTC. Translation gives CASSLDSSAKNIQYF.